These 20 T cell receptor beta chains were sequenced from one sample in a study of OX40 agonist ivuxolimab in advanced cancers. The method was immunoSEQ multiplex PCR; TCRdb's version includes in-frame clones alone and lacks a portion of them. The top ten hold roughly 4.8% of the sample, which has 45,000 to 60,000 clones, 85% to 90% seen once. Source: CD4+ or CD8+ T cells sorted from blood, taken in a trial of the OX40 agonist ivuxolimab. These receptor sequences come from an adult with an advanced solid tumor such as melanoma, head and neck, liver or kidney cancer.

The chain couples TRBV19 to TRBJ1-5; D unclear. V shed 6 bases and J shed 8 bases, with 14 bases lying between them. Germline-derived CDR1 and CDR2 are LNHDA and SQIVND (reference sequence). The CDR3 has 13 amino acids. The CDR3 nucleotides read TGTGCCAGTAGCACGGGAAGCCTCGAGCCCCAGCATTTT. Residues: CASSTGSLEPQHF.

The chain employs TRBV5-6 and TRBJ1-1, with D possibly TRBD1 on 5 matching bases. The CDR3 runs to 15 residues. CDR1 and CDR2 (germline): SGHDT, YYEEEE. The V end lost 4 bases, the J end lost 3 bases, and 16 bases lay between the germline ends. The DNA of the CDR3 is TGTGCCAGCAGCACGTCCCGGGACTCTGACACTGAAGCTTTCTTT. Its translation: CASSTSRDSDTEAFF.

The genes are TRBV7-8 and TRBJ2-7; the match to TRBD1 covers 7 bases. This CDR3 is built from 13 residues. Germline V CDR1 and CDR2: SGHVS, FQNEAQ. V shed 5 bases and J 5 bases; nucleotides not matched to a gene: 6. The CDR3 DNA reads as TGTGCCAGCAGCCCGGACAGGTCGCACGAGCAGTACTTC. Residues: CASSPDRSHEQYF. The complete variable domain, with remaining parts taken from reference TRBV7-8 and TRBJ2-7, reads GAGVSQSPRYKVAKRGQDVALRCDPISGHVSLFWYQQALGQGPEFLTYFQNEAQLDKSGLPSDRFFAERPEGSVSTLKIQRTQQEDSAVYLCASSPDRSHEQYFGPGTRLTVT.

In this sample, this clone turned up a few times. The chain joins TRBV4-1 to TRBJ2-2; the D gene could be TRBD1 or TRBD2 (5 bases each). This CDR3 comprises 14 residues. Trimming cost V 8 bases and J 3 bases, with 13 bases left between them. Germline CDR1 reads MGHRA; CDR2 reads YSYEKL. The CDR3 spells CASAGLGHTGELFF. The CDR3 DNA is TGCGCCAGCGCGGGTTTGGGACACACCGGGGAGCTGTTTTTT.

The chain employs TRBV18 and TRBJ2-7; 9 nucleotides align to TRBD1. CDR3 length: 16 residues. V trimming: 3 bases; J trimming: 3 bases; junction bases outside the gene matches: 9. Germline V gene lookup returns CDR1 KGHSH and CDR2 LQKENI. CDR3 DNA: TGTGCCAGCTCACCGACCGGGACAGGGATTAGCTACGAGCAGTACTTC. Amino acids: CASSPTGTGISYEQYF.

V and J are TRBV11-2 and TRBJ1-1, with TRBD1 identical over 7 bases. The germline V gene has CDR1 SGHAT and CDR2 FQNNGV. V was pared by 5 bases and J by 1 base, with 1 base of the junction left unmatched. The CDR3 totals 13 residues. CDR3 protein: CASSRDRNTEAFF. As DNA, the CDR3 is TGTGCCAGCAGCCGGGACAGGAACACTGAAGCTTTCTTT. Full variable domain (remainder filled in from reference TRBV11-2 and TRBJ1-1): EAGVAQSPRYKIIEKRQSVAFWCNPISGHATLYWYQQILGQGPKLLIQFQNNGVVDDSQLPKDRFSAERLKGVDSTLKIQPAKLEDSAVYLCASSRDRNTEAFFGQGTRLTVV.

The chain carries TRBV10-3 and TRBJ2-7; D not certain. Germline CDR1 ENHRY, CDR2 SYGVKD. V lost 4 bases and J 0 bases, leaving 7 bases between the germline ends. This CDR3 comprises 13 residues. Written as DNA, the CDR3 is TGTGCCATCAGTGGTCAGGACTCCTACGAGCAGTACTTC. It specifies CAISGQDSYEQYF.

V usage is TRBV2 and J usage is TRBJ2-7; D is uncertain. Per germline, CDR1 SNHLY and CDR2 FYNNEI. V dropped 7 bases and J dropped 4 bases, with 8 bases sitting between them. This CDR3 is built from 11 residues. The CDR3 DNA reads TGTGCCAGCAACCTTGGTTACGAGCAGTACTTC. Translation gives CASNLGYEQYF.

J is TRBJ2-1 and V is TRBV5-4; D is unresolved. The CDR3 has 15 amino acids. CDR1 is SGHNT, CDR2 YYREEE, per germline (reference sequence). Trimming took off 5 bases at V and 0 bases at J, with 12 bases between the two ends. The CDR3 region has the DNA TGTGCCAGCAGTGGTCGGGCAAGCTCCTACAATGAGCAGTTCTTC. Protein product: CASSGRASSYNEQFF. The full variable domain, its missing parts supplied by reference TRBV5-4 and TRBJ2-1, is ETGVTQSPTHLIKTRGQQVTLRCSSQSGHNTVSWYQQALGQGPQFIFQYYREEENGRGNFPPRFSGLQFPNYSSELNVNALELDDSALYLCASSGRASSYNEQFFGPGTRLTVL.

The chain recombines TRBV28 with TRBJ2-5; D remains ambiguous. CDR3 size: 12 residues. Looked up from germline, CDR1 is MDHEN and CDR2 is SYDVKM. V lost 10 bases, J lost 1 base, and 10 bases lay in between. This CDR3 is CAINGGQETQYF. For the CDR3, the DNA is TGTGCCATTAACGGCGGCCAAGAGACCCAGTACTTC.

The genes are TRBV9 and TRBJ2-7, with D uncertain. Germline CDR1 reads SGDLS; CDR2 reads YYNGEE. The CDR3 sequence is 13 residues long. V was cut by 0 bases and J by 3 bases, with 7 bases left in between. The CDR3 DNA is TGTGCCAGCAGCGTAGACGTGGACTACGAGCAGTACTTC. Amino acids: CASSVDVDYEQYF. The full variable domain, in which reference TRBV9 and TRBJ2-7 provide the parts outside the CDR3, is DSGVTQTPKHLITATGQRVTLRCSPRSGDLSVYWYQQSLDQGLQFLIQYYNGEERAKGNILERFSAQQFPDLHSELNLSSLELGDSALYFCASSVDVDYEQYFGPGTRLTVT.

The gene calls are TRBV19 and TRBJ1-1; 12 positions agree with TRBD1. V trimming: 7 bases; J trimming: 4 bases; junction bases outside the gene matches: 4. Germline V gene lookup returns CDR1 LNHDA and CDR2 SQIVND (reference sequence). The CDR3 covers 14 residues. CDR3 DNA sequence: TGTGCCAGTACTACGGGACAGGGGGCCACTGAAGCTTTCTTT. Protein: CASTTGQGATEAFF.

In its sample, this clone was seen a few times. This chain uses TRBV15 with TRBJ2-5; the match to TRBD2 covers 10 bases. The trim removed 5 bases at V and 5 bases at J, leaving 8 bases unmatched. The CDR3 totals 15 residues. Germline CDR1 LNHNV, CDR2 YYDKDF (reference sequence). CDR3 amino acids: CATSAQRGGWETQYF. The CDR3 bases are TGTGCCACCAGCGCCCAGCGGGGGGGCTGGGAGACCCAGTACTTC.

J is TRBJ1-4 and V is TRBV5-8, with D perhaps matching TRBD1 (6 bases). The V end was cut by 3 bases, the J end by 0 bases, with 12 bases between. This CDR3 has 16 amino acids. CDR1 and CDR2 (germline): SGHTS, YDEGEE. This CDR3 is CASSYTQGSTNEKLFF. The DNA of the CDR3 is TGTGCCAGCAGCTACACTCAGGGGTCAACTAATGAAAAACTGTTTTTT.

The chain has TRBV7-3 and TRBJ2-7, with D uncertain. This CDR3 contains 15 residues. Per the germline V gene, CDR1 is SGHTA and CDR2 is FQGTGA. Trimming left V 2 bases short and J 4 bases short, with 15 bases between. The CDR3 DNA reads as TGTGCCAGCAGCTTATCTTCTGGCGAAATTTACGAGCAGTACTTC. This encodes CASSLSSGEIYEQYF.

This clone was counted a few times. V gene TRBV10-3 combines with J gene TRBJ2-7; 7 bases are a match to TRBD2. CDR3 length: 15 amino acids. Germline lookup yields CDR1 ENHRY and CDR2 SYGVKD. The V and J ends lost 0 bases and 5 bases, in that order; junction bases with no gene match: 7. The CDR3: CAISESASGGDEQYF. The CDR3 DNA is TGTGCCATCAGTGAGTCGGCGTCGGGGGGAGACGAGCAGTACTTC.

The chain uses TRBV10-1 and TRBJ2-3; no firm D call. CDR1 WNHNN and CDR2 SYGVQD come from the germline V gene (reference sequence). With 0 bases removed from V and 1 base from J, the gap between germline ends came to 14 bases. The CDR3 extends over 17 amino acids. DNA of the CDR3: TGCGCCAGCAGTGAGTCGACGGTGGTGACGGGCACAGATACGCAGTATTTT. It translates to CASSESTVVTGTDTQYF.

The V and J genes are TRBV18 and TRBJ1-1; tentatively, D is TRBD1 (5 bases). Germline values: CDR1 KGHSH, CDR2 LQKENI. Trimming removed 1 base from V and 3 bases from J, with 12 bases in between. The CDR3 spans 15 residues. CDR3 residues: CASSPLSGGDTEAFF. CDR3 bases: TGTGCCAGCTCACCACTCTCGGGGGGAGACACTGAAGCTTTCTTT.

The J gene is TRBJ2-7, the V gene TRBV5-6, with 9 bases matching TRBD1. The CDR3 is 15 residues long. The V gene end was trimmed by 1 base and the J gene end by 3 bases; junction bases not matched to a gene: 5. The germline V gene encodes CDR1 SGHDT and CDR2 YYEEEE. CDR3 nucleotide sequence: TGTGCCAGCAGCTTGAGCGGGACAGGGCTCTACGAGCAGTACTTC. Translated, it gives CASSLSGTGLYEQYF.

This clone occurred a few times. The rearrangement uses TRBV25-1 and TRBJ1-2, with D uncertain. This CDR3 has 13 amino acids. The V and J ends lost 4 bases and 4 bases respectively, with 10 bases between them. Germline CDR1 reads MGHDK; CDR2 reads SYGVNS. CDR3 in DNA: TGTGCCAGCAGTGGCGGGAACGCCTATGGCTACACCTTC. Translating gives CASSGGNAYGYTF.